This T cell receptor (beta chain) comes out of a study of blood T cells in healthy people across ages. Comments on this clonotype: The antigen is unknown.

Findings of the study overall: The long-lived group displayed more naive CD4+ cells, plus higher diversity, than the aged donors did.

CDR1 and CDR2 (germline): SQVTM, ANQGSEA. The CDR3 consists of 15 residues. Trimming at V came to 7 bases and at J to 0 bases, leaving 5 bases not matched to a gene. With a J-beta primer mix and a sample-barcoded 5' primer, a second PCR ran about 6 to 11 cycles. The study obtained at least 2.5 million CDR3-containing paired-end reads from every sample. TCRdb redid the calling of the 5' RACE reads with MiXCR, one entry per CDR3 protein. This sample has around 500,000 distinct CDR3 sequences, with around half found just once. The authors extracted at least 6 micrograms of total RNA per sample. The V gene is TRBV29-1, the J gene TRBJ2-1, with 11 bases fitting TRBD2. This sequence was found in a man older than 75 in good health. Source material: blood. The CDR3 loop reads CSAGLAGLSYNEQFF. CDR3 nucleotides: TGCAGCGCCGGACTAGCGGGCCTCTCCTACAATGAGCAGTTCTTC.